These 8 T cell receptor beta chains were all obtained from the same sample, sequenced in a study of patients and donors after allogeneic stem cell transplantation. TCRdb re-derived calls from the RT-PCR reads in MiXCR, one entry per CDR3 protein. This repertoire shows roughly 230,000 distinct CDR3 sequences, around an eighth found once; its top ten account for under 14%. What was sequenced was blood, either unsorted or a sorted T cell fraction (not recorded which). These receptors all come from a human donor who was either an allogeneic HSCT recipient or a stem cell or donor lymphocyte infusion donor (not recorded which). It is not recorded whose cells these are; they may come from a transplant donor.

CDR3 loop: CASSESGMGTDTQYF. As DNA, the CDR3 is TGCGCCAGCAGCGAATCAGGGATGGGGACAGATACGCAGTATTTT. The chain links TRBV5-1 to TRBJ2-3, with D maybe TRBD1 (5 bases). Germline V lookup: CDR1 SGHRS, CDR2 YFSETQ. V lost 4 bases and J 3 bases, leaving 15 bases between the germline ends. There are 15 residues in the CDR3.

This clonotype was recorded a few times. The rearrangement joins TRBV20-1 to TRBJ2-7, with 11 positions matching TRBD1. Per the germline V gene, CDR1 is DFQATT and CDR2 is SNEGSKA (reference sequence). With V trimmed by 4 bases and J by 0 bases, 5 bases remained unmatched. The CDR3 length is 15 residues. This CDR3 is CSANSGQGVSYEQYF. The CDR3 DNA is TGCAGTGCTAATTCGGGACAGGGGGTCTCCTACGAGCAGTACTTC.

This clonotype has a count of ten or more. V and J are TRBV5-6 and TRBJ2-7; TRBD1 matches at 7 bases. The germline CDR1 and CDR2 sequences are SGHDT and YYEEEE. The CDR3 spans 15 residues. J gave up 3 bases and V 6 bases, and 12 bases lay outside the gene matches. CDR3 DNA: TGTGCCAGCACCCCCACCGGACAGGATTTCTACGAGCAGTACTTC. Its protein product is CASTPTGQDFYEQYF.

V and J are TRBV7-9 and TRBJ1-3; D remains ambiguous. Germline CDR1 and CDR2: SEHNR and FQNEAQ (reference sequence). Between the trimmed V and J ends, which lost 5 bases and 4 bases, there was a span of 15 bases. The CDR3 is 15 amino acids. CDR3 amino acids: CASSRSTVGGNTIYF. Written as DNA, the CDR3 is TGTGCCAGCAGCCGATCGACGGTGGGAGGAAACACCATATATTTT.

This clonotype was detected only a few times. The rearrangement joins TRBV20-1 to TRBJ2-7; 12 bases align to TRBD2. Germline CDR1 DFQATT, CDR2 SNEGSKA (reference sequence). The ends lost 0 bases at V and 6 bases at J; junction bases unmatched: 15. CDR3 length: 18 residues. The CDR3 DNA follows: TGCAGTGCTAGAGATCTGCGCGCTAGCGGGAGGGACAAATTCGAGCAGTACTTC. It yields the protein CSARDLRASGRDKFEQYF.

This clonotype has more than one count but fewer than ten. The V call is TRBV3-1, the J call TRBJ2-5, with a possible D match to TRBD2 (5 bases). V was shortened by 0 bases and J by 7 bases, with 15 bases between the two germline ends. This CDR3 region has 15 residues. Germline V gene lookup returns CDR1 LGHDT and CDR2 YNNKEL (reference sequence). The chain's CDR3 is CASSQDKVSAATQYF. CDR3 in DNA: TGTGCCAGCAGCCAAGATAAGGTTAGCGCGGCGACCCAGTACTTC.

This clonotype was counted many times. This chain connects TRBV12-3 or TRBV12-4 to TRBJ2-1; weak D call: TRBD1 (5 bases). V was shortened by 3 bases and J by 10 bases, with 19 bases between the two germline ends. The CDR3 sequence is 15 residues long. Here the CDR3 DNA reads TGTGCCAGCAGTTTGTTTGGGGCCGTGAGGTACGAGCAGTTCTTC. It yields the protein CASSLFGAVRYEQFF.

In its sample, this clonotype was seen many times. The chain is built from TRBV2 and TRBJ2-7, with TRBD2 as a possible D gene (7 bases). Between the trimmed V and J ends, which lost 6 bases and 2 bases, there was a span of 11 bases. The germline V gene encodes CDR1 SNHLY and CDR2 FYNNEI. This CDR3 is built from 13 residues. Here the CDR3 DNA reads TGTGCCAGCAGGTCGGGGGGCCCCTACGAGCAGTACTTC. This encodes CASRSGGPYEQYF.